The 24 T cell receptor beta chains below all came from one sample that was sequenced in a study of T cell clones after liver transplantation. Produced via immunoSEQ multiplex PCR; TCRdb's table is partial and in-frame only. Counted here are roughly 100,000 clones, around 84% occurring once; the ten biggest clones make up about 3%. The specimen was CD4+ T cells from blood, collected around 4 years after liver transplant. These receptors came from a human patient who received a liver transplant. Some T cells may trace back to the graft donor.

The chain uses TRBV5-5 and TRBJ1-4, with 8 bases matching TRBD1. Germline CDR1 and CDR2: SGHKS and YYEKEE (reference sequence). There are 16 residues in the CDR3. After removal of 0 bases from V and 8 bases from J, the junction contained 9 bases not matched to a gene. The CDR3 region is CASSLATGVKGEKLFF. The CDR3 DNA is TGTGCCAGCAGCTTGGCGACAGGGGTTAAGGGAGAAAAACTGTTTTTT.

The chain joins TRBV27 to TRBJ2-7; D unclear. This CDR3 spans 14 amino acids. Germline-derived CDR1 and CDR2 are MNHEY and SMNVEV (reference sequence). With 2 bases removed from V and 0 bases from J, the gap between germline ends came to 8 bases. CDR3 residues: CASSLGVSSYEQYF. The DNA of the CDR3 is TGTGCCAGCAGTTTAGGCGTTAGCTCCTACGAGCAGTACTTC.

V gene TRBV2 combines with J gene TRBJ2-6; D is unresolved. V lost 6 bases and J lost 1, with 22 bases in between. The CDR3 runs to 19 residues. Germline loops: CDR1 SNHLY, CDR2 FYNNEI. The CDR3 protein is CASRYPDLPWDSGANVLTF. CDR3 in DNA: TGTGCCAGCAGGTACCCCGACCTGCCCTGGGATTCTGGGGCCAACGTCCTGACTTTC.

V usage is TRBV4-2 and J usage is TRBJ2-1; 14 nucleotides align to TRBD2. The CDR3 is 19 amino acids. The germline CDR1 and CDR2 sequences are LGHNA and YNFKEQ. Unmatched junction bases numbered 8, after V lost 3 bases and J lost 1 base. CDR3 region: CASSHTGTSGSRSYNEQFF. The CDR3 coding sequence is TGTGCCAGCAGCCATACCGGGACTAGCGGGAGCCGGTCCTACAATGAGCAGTTCTTC.

The gene calls are TRBV19 and TRBJ1-1; tentatively, D is TRBD1 (6 bases). V was shortened by 3 bases and J by 1 base, with 18 bases between the two germline ends. In germline, CDR1 is LNHDA, CDR2 SQIVND (reference sequence). The CDR3 length is 17 residues. The CDR3 DNA reads TGTGCCAGTAGTATTATCACTACAGGGATGAAGAACACTGAAGCTTTCTTT. Its protein is CASSIITTGMKNTEAFF.

This chain connects TRBV4-3 to TRBJ1-2; D is undetermined. Trimming stripped 2 bases from V and 4 bases from J, with 14 bases between. Germline loops: CDR1 LGHNA, CDR2 YSLEER. The CDR3 is 15 amino acids. The CDR3 loop is CASSQLLSTRYGYTF. The CDR3 DNA reads TGCGCCAGCAGCCAACTACTGTCCACCCGCTATGGCTACACCTTC.

The V and J genes are TRBV19 and TRBJ1-5; D gene unclear. This CDR3 spans 11 amino acids. CDR1 is LNHDA and CDR2 is SQIVND in the germline V gene (reference sequence). V lost 7 bases to trimming and J lost 6 bases, with 7 bases between them. CDR3 sequence: CASTDGQPQHF. As DNA, the CDR3 is TGTGCCAGTACCGATGGTCAGCCCCAGCATTTT.

The rearrangement uses TRBV6-6 and TRBJ2-1; D possibly matches TRBD1 or TRBD2 (5 bases each). The V end lost 5 bases, the J end lost 3 bases, and 5 bases lay between the germline ends. Germline V gene data show CDR1 as MNHNY and CDR2 as SVGAGI (reference sequence). The CDR3 runs to 12 residues. The CDR3 bases are TGTGCCAGCAGTGGGGGCTACAATGAGCAGTTCTTC. This codes for CASSGGYNEQFF.

This chain connects TRBV21-1 to TRBJ2-7; TRBD2 is the table's D call, not checked against the DNA. TRBV21-1 is a recognized pseudogene. This CDR3 comprises 12 residues. The DNA of the CDR3 is TGTGCCAGCAGCCTACCCCGTGACGGAGAATACTTC. This sequence encodes CASSLPRDGEYF.

V and J are TRBV27 and TRBJ2-7; D remains unclear. This CDR3 spans 15 amino acids. Trimming removed 3 bases at V and 3 bases at J, with 15 bases between. Germline CDR1 MNHEY, CDR2 SMNVEV (reference sequence). CDR3 residues: CASSLVERPSYEQYF. The CDR3 region has the DNA TGTGCCAGCAGTTTGGTAGAGAGACCGAGCTACGAGCAGTACTTC.

The chain has TRBV18 and TRBJ2-3; TRBD2 matches at 10 bases. The CDR3 covers 15 residues. Germline V gives CDR1 KGHSH, CDR2 LQKENI. The V segment lost 4 bases and the J segment 2 bases; nucleotides outside the gene matches: 3. The CDR3 bases are TGTGCCAGCTCACAGAGCGGGGGGGCCACAGATACGCAGTATTTT. Translation gives CASSQSGGATDTQYF. The full variable domain, completed using reference TRBV18 and TRBJ2-3, is NAGVMQNPRHLVRRRGQEARLRCSPMKGHSHVYWYRQLPEEGLKFMVYLQKENIIDESGMPKERFSAEFPKEGPSILRIQQVVRGDSAAYFCASSQSGGATDTQYFGPGTRLTVL.

The V gene is TRBV5-6, the J gene TRBJ1-3; D might be TRBD1 (5 bases). The germline V gene encodes CDR1 SGHDT and CDR2 YYEEEE. The CDR3 runs 12 residues. Trimming stripped 0 bases from V and 9 bases from J, with 7 bases between. The CDR3 DNA sequence: TGTGCCAGCAGCTTGGCCGGGGGCACCATATATTTT. It translates to CASSLAGGTIYF.

The chain couples TRBV6-1 to TRBJ2-3; TRBD1 matches at 7 bases. The CDR3 totals 13 residues. V lost 6 bases to trimming and J lost 4 bases; unmatched junction nucleotides: 4. CDR1 and CDR2 from the germline V gene are MNHNS and SASEGT. The CDR3 sequence is CASSLQGADTQYF. DNA for the CDR3: TGTGCCAGCAGCCTTCAGGGGGCAGATACGCAGTATTTT.

V gene TRBV7-2 combines with J gene TRBJ2-5, with 8 bases fitting TRBD2. CDR1 and CDR2 from the germline V gene are SGHTA and FQGNSA. Trimming at V came to 0 bases and at J to 4 bases, leaving 7 bases not matched to a gene. There are 16 residues in the CDR3. The CDR3 here is CASSLAPRGGAETQYF. The CDR3 DNA sequence: TGTGCCAGCAGCTTAGCGCCTCGGGGGGGCGCAGAGACCCAGTACTTC.

The chain couples TRBV11-1 to TRBJ1-2; D unclear. The germline V gene encodes CDR1 SGHAT and CDR2 FQDESV (reference sequence). This CDR3 is built from 13 residues. V was clipped by 4 bases and J by 2 bases, with 8 bases between them. CDR3 loop: CASSSAGNYGYTF. CDR3 coding DNA: TGTGCCAGCAGCTCCGCGGGGAACTATGGCTACACCTTC.

This rearrangement joins TRBV5-1 to TRBJ2-3; D is ambiguous. The ends were cut back, 0 bases at V and 2 bases at J, with 7 bases in the middle. The length of the CDR3 is 14 residues. In germline, CDR1 is SGHRS, CDR2 YFSETQ. The CDR3 nucleotides are TGCGCCAGCAGCTTGGCCAGACCCACAGATACGCAGTATTTT. As protein: CASSLARPTDTQYF.

This clone was observed a handful of times. V is TRBV19 and J is TRBJ2-6; tentative D call: TRBD2 (6 bases). V lost 4 bases, J lost 0 bases, and 13 bases lay in between. The germline V gene has CDR1 LNHDA and CDR2 SQIVND (reference sequence). The CDR3 runs to 17 residues. DNA of the CDR3: TGTGCCAGTAGTACCCAGATCGGGGGCTCTGGGGCCAACGTCCTGACTTTC. Protein sequence: CASSTQIGGSGANVLTF.

This sequence joins TRBV27 and TRBJ1-6; D not resolved. Germline V gene sequence: CDR1 MNHEY, CDR2 SMNVEV (reference sequence). V was cut by 3 bases and J by 6 bases, with 9 bases left in between. There are 14 residues in the CDR3. This CDR3 is CASSFQISNSPLHF. As DNA, the CDR3 is TGTGCCAGCAGTTTCCAAATCAGTAATTCACCCCTCCACTTT.

This clone was seen just once. This chain joins TRBV27 and TRBJ2-3, with D possibly TRBD2 on 5 matching bases. Germline-derived CDR1 and CDR2 are MNHEY and SMNVEV (reference sequence). V lost 2 bases, J lost 6 bases, and 15 bases lay in between. This CDR3 comprises 15 residues. CDR3 coding DNA: TGTGCCAGCAGTTTAAGGGCGGCCACGGGGGATACGCAGTATTTT. Protein: CASSLRAATGDTQYF.

The table lists this clone with a few counts. The rearrangement joins TRBV2 to TRBJ1-2; 11 nucleotides agree with TRBD1. Germline CDR1 reads SNHLY; CDR2 reads FYNNEI. V trimming: 6 bases; J trimming: 8 bases; junction bases outside the gene matches: 5. The CDR3 spans 13 residues. CDR3 region: CASRGDRGKGYTF. Written as DNA, the CDR3 is TGTGCCAGCAGAGGGGACAGGGGGAAAGGCTACACCTTC.

This chain joins TRBV19 and TRBJ2-3; unclear D gene. CDR1 LNHDA and CDR2 SQIVND come from the germline V gene (reference sequence). V shed 5 bases and J shed 3 bases, with 9 bases lying between them. The CDR3 covers 13 residues. The CDR3 here is CASSWTTTDTQYF. CDR3 sequence (DNA): TGTGCCAGTAGTTGGACCACAACAGATACGCAGTATTTT.

V usage is TRBV6-1 and J usage is TRBJ1-2, with D maybe TRBD1 (6 bases). The V and J ends lost 2 bases and 4 bases respectively, with 14 bases between them. The CDR3 totals 15 residues. In germline, CDR1 is MNHNS, CDR2 SASEGT. The CDR3 region has the DNA TGTGCCAGCAGTGAATTGGACAGATCCCCCTATGGCTACACCTTC. This codes for CASSELDRSPYGYTF.

The rearrangement joins TRBV28 to TRBJ1-1, with 9 bases aligning to TRBD1. CDR3 length equals 15 residues. V gave up 3 bases and J gave up 4 bases; unmatched junction bases: 6. CDR1 MDHEN and CDR2 SYDVKM come from the germline V gene. Here the CDR3 DNA reads TGTGCCAGCAGTTTGAAATGGACAGGGGTCACTGAAGCTTTCTTT. Amino acid sequence: CASSLKWTGVTEAFF.

The J gene is TRBJ2-2, the V gene TRBV29-1; D unclear. V was cut by 8 bases and J by 3 bases, with 10 bases left in between. The germline gives CDR1 SQVTM, CDR2 ANQGSEA. The CDR3 is 12 amino acids. The chain's CDR3 is CSSQRDTGELFF. The CDR3 DNA follows: TGCAGCTCCCAACGGGACACCGGGGAGCTGTTTTTT.